The next 30 T cell receptor beta chains were all read from a single sample in a study of cytomegalovirus exposure and HLA in healthy donors. Researchers ran the PCR with 60 Vbeta and 13 Jbeta primers. Generated by immunoSEQ multiplex PCR, the TCRdb table keeps only in-frame clones and is missing some. The sample holds under 250,000 clones; around 80% are singletons and the top ten take less than 0.6%. The sample consisted of PBMCs. The origin of the receptors is a boy aged 5 to 17 in good health and CMV-seronegative.

As DNA, the CDR3 is TGTGCCAGCAGTGCCCCCGGGGGCACTGAAGCTTTCTTT. This translates into CASSAPGGTEAFF. J is TRBJ1-1 and V is TRBV6-5; D may be TRBD1 (5 bases). CDR3 length: 13 amino acids. The germline gives CDR1 MNHEY, CDR2 SVGAGI. The ends were cut back, 5 bases at V and 4 bases at J, with 11 bases in the middle.

A remark on this clone: One end of the junction is discordant with germline, which a read error may explain. V gene TRBV5-5 combines with J gene TRBJ1-2; D is ambiguous. The germline CDR1 and CDR2 sequences are SGHKS and YYEKEE (reference sequence). The CDR3 is 15 amino acids. The CDR3 sequence: CASSFPPPSNYGYIF. In DNA, the CDR3 is TGTGCCAGCAGCTTTCCCCCTCCTTCTAACTATGGCTACATCTTC.

The CDR3 loop reads CASSARQGVYNEQFF. CDR3 in DNA: TGTGCCAGCAGCGCGAGACAGGGGGTTTACAATGAGCAGTTCTTC. V is TRBV7-9 and J is TRBJ2-1, with 9 bases fitting TRBD1. This CDR3 has 15 residues. V was clipped by 5 bases and J by 4 bases; unmatched bases: 6. The germline V gene encodes CDR1 SEHNR and CDR2 FQNEAQ (reference sequence).

Concerning this clone itself: Other DNA sequences of this sample code for an identical CDR3. V is TRBV30 and J is TRBJ2-7; 7 bases are shared with TRBD1. This CDR3 is 12 amino acids long. The V and J ends lost 5 bases and 3 bases, in that order; junction bases with no gene match: 4. Germline V gives CDR1 GTSNPN, CDR2 SVGIG (reference sequence). CDR3 in DNA: TGTGCCTGGTCCCCAGGGGGCTACGAGCAGTACTTC. Amino acids: CAWSPGGYEQYF.

With respect to this clone: One end of the junction varies from germline; a read error may be responsible. The chain has TRBV5-1 and TRBJ1-1; 8 bases agree with TRBD1. Germline V gene lookup returns CDR1 SGHRS and CDR2 YFSETQ. The CDR3 is made up of 14 amino acids. The CDR3 bases are TGCGCCAGCAGCTCGGACAGGGCAAACAGTGAAGCTTTCTTT. It encodes CASSSDRANSEAFF. Using reference TRBV5-1 and TRBJ1-1 for the parts outside the CDR3, the full variable domain is KAGVTQTPRYLIKTRGQQVTLSCSPISGHRSVSWYQQTPGQGLQFLFEYFSETQRNKGNFPGRFSGRQFSNSRSEMNVSTLELGDSALYLCASSSDRANSEAFFGQGTRLTVV.

The chain has TRBV15 and TRBJ1-3; 10 bases line up with TRBD1. V lost 1 base and J lost 4; bases outside the gene matches: 4. CDR1 and CDR2 from the germline V gene are LNHNV and YYDKDF (reference sequence). The CDR3 has 16 residues. The CDR3 sequence is CATSRGPGQGGNTIYF. For the CDR3, the DNA is TGTGCCACCAGCAGAGGACCGGGACAGGGGGGAAACACCATATATTTT.

This sequence joins TRBV30 and TRBJ2-6, with 7 bases matching TRBD2. The CDR3 spans 15 residues. V dropped 0 bases and J dropped 2; count of bases not matched to a gene: 1. Per the germline V gene, CDR1 is GTSNPN and CDR2 is SVGIG (reference sequence). For the CDR3, the DNA is TGTGCCTGGAGTGTGGGGGGGGCTGGGGCCAACGTCCTGACTTTC. This gives the protein CAWSVGGAGANVLTF.

This clone was seen a handful of times. The same CDR3 also results from other DNA sequences found in this sample. This rearrangement joins TRBV30 to TRBJ2-7; 8 bases fit TRBD1. This CDR3 has 12 amino acids. In germline, CDR1 is GTSNPN, CDR2 SVGIG (reference sequence). V trimming: 3 bases; J trimming: 2 bases; junction bases outside the gene matches: 0. For the CDR3, the DNA is TGTGCCTGGAGGACAGGGGCCTACGAGCAGTACTTC. Protein product: CAWRTGAYEQYF.

The genes are TRBV5-3 and TRBJ1-2; no firm D call. TRBV5-3 belongs to the ORF category, with a function that is uncertain. The length of the CDR3 is 9 residues. Trimming removed 3 bases from V and 13 bases from J, with 7 bases in between. The CDR3 is CARSWATTF. The CDR3 DNA reads TGTGCCAGAAGCTGGGCAACCACCTTC.

The chain joins TRBV19 to TRBJ1-2; D possibly corresponds to TRBD1 (5 bases). Per germline, CDR1 LNHDA and CDR2 SQIVND (reference sequence). V was pared by 5 bases and J by 8 bases, with 18 bases between. The CDR3 totals 14 residues. CDR3 DNA sequence: TGTGCCAGTAGTCCCCGGGGGGTACGGACAGGCTACACCTTC. This gives the protein CASSPRGVRTGYTF.

This clone showed up just a few times. The chain carries TRBV11-3 and TRBJ2-2; TRBD2 agrees at 10 bases. Trimming at V came to 0 bases and at J to 3 bases, leaving 1 base not matched to a gene. CDR3 size: 16 residues. Germline V lookup: CDR1 SGHNT, CDR2 YENEEA. CDR3 protein: CASSLEGTSDTGELFF. The CDR3 coding sequence is TGTGCCAGCAGCTTAGAGGGGACTAGCGACACCGGGGAGCTGTTTTTT.

Only one count was recorded for this clone. The V gene is TRBV18, the J gene TRBJ2-7, with 11 bases lining up with TRBD2. CDR1 and CDR2 from the germline V gene are KGHSH and LQKENI. There are 17 residues in the CDR3. Trimming took 6 bases from V and 3 from J; bases not matched to a gene: 13. The CDR3, as DNA: TGTGCCAGCTCCCCCCTCCCACTAGCGGGAGCCCGCTACGAGCAGTACTTC. It translates to CASSPLPLAGARYEQYF.

The chain joins TRBV11-2 to TRBJ2-3, with a tentative D call TRBD1 (6 bases). Germline assignment: CDR1 SGHAT and CDR2 FQNNGV. The germline V and J ends were trimmed by 5 bases and 6 bases, with 18 bases remaining between them. This CDR3 spans 15 amino acids. The CDR3 reads CASSLWTAKTDTQYF. For the CDR3, the DNA is TGTGCCAGCAGCCTCTGGACAGCGAAAACGGATACGCAGTATTTT.

The V and J genes are TRBV5-1 and TRBJ2-1, with 7 nucleotides matching TRBD1. The V segment lost 4 bases and the J segment 10 bases; nucleotides outside the gene matches: 11. Germline CDR1 SGHRS, CDR2 YFSETQ. This CDR3 contains 14 residues. CDR3 residues: CASSPGTATGEQFF. DNA of the CDR3: TGCGCCAGCAGCCCGGGTACCGCGACAGGGGAGCAGTTCTTC.

This rearrangement joins TRBV6-1 to TRBJ1-5; D not certain. The germline V gene has CDR1 MNHNS and CDR2 SASEGT. Trimming stripped 5 bases from V and 1 base from J, with 9 bases between. The CDR3 runs to 14 residues. The CDR3 bases are TGTGCCAGCAGTTCAGCGTCAAGCAATCAGCCCCAGCATTTT. Translation: CASSSASSNQPQHF.

This clone was seen just once. This rearrangement joins TRBV5-4 to TRBJ2-1; the match to TRBD2 covers 8 bases. The CDR3 consists of 13 residues. Per the germline V gene, CDR1 is SGHNT and CDR2 is YYREEE (reference sequence). J was trimmed by 13 bases and V by 4 bases; bases with no gene match: 10. CDR3: CASSGTGGSNQFF. The CDR3 bases are TGTGCCAGCAGCGGCACGGGGGGGAGCAATCAGTTCTTC.

V and J are TRBV7-8 and TRBJ2-7, with D perhaps TRBD1 (6 bases). V dropped 4 bases and J dropped 7 bases, with 17 bases sitting between them. CDR1 and CDR2 (germline): SGHVS, FQNEAQ. The CDR3 sequence is 14 residues long. In DNA form, the CDR3 reads TGTGCCAGCAGCTACCTCCCAGGGGTTGAGGAGCAGTACTTC. This codes for CASSYLPGVEEQYF.

In this sample, this clone turned up once. The chain employs TRBV7-8 and TRBJ2-2; possible D gene TRBD2, 5 bases. The CDR3 totals 15 residues. CDR1 is SGHVS, CDR2 FQNEAQ, per germline. V was cut by 2 bases and J by 5 bases, with 12 bases left in between. The CDR3 protein is CASSLNPSPTGELFF. In DNA form, the CDR3 reads TGTGCCAGCAGCTTAAATCCTAGCCCAACCGGGGAGCTGTTTTTT.

The CDR3 coding sequence is TGTGCCAGTAGAGAAATCCGGGACACCAATCAGCCCCAGCATTTT. The encoded protein is CASREIRDTNQPQHF. The chain couples TRBV19 to TRBJ1-5; TRBD1 might be the D (6 bases). Looked up from germline, CDR1 is LNHDA and CDR2 is SQIVND (reference sequence). This CDR3 comprises 15 residues. V was shortened by 6 bases and J by 3 bases, with 15 bases between the two germline ends.

The V call is TRBV13, the J call TRBJ2-2, with D uncertain. The CDR3 length is 14 residues. Trimming took 3 bases from V and 4 from J, leaving 9 bases between them. The V gene's germline CDR1 is PRHDT and CDR2 FYEKMQ (reference sequence). The CDR3 nucleotides read TGTGCCAGCAGCTTCGTCCCCAGCACCGGGGAGCTGTTTTTT. It translates to CASSFVPSTGELFF.

CDR3 coding DNA: TGTGCCAGCAGCTTGGACTGGCGGAGCCAAGAGACCCAGTACTTC. Amino acid sequence: CASSLDWRSQETQYF. The gene calls are TRBV5-4 and TRBJ2-5; D is unresolved. The germline V gene encodes CDR1 SGHNT and CDR2 YYREEE (reference sequence). V was trimmed by 0 bases and J by 1 base, leaving 10 bases between them. The length of the CDR3 is 15 residues.

V is TRBV6-5 and J is TRBJ2-5; weak D call: TRBD1 (6 bases). V lost 2 bases, J lost 5 bases, and 12 bases lay in between. This CDR3 spans 14 amino acids. CDR1 is MNHEY, CDR2 SVGAGI, per germline. The CDR3: CASSYPGHEETQYF. CDR3 sequence (DNA): TGTGCCAGCAGTTACCCGGGACACGAGGAGACCCAGTACTTC.

The chain joins TRBV30 to TRBJ2-2, with no clear D. The ends were cut back, 8 bases at V and 0 bases at J, with 13 bases in the middle. In germline, CDR1 is GTSNPN, CDR2 SVGIG (reference sequence). The CDR3 totals 14 residues. CDR3 DNA sequence: TGTGCCCACACTACGAGTGCGAACACCGGGGAGCTGTTTTTT. Its protein is CAHTTSANTGELFF.

The chain joins TRBV5-4 to TRBJ2-3, with D perhaps TRBD2 (5 bases). The germline V gene encodes CDR1 SGHNT and CDR2 YYREEE (reference sequence). The CDR3 has 14 amino acids. Trimming shortened V by 1 base and J by 6 bases, and 12 bases separated the two germline ends. The CDR3 DNA reads as TGTGCCAGCAGCTTGATAACCGGGGTTGATACGCAGTATTTT. This encodes CASSLITGVDTQYF.

The chain couples TRBV29-1 to TRBJ1-4; TRBD1 matches at 9 bases. The CDR3 is 13 amino acids. Trimming at V came to 5 bases and at J to 7 bases, leaving 5 bases not matched to a gene. Germline V gene data show CDR1 as SQVTM and CDR2 as ANQGSEA. The CDR3 spells CSVRGQGGEKLFF. In DNA form, the CDR3 reads TGCAGCGTTCGGGGACAGGGTGGTGAAAAACTGTTTTTT.

The genes are TRBV10-2 and TRBJ1-4; D remains ambiguous. The CDR3 has 11 residues. Between the trimmed V and J ends, which lost 6 bases and 7 bases, there was a span of 6 bases. The V gene's germline CDR1 is WSHSY and CDR2 SAAADI. The CDR3 sequence is CASSGSEKLFF. The CDR3, as DNA: TGCGCCAGCAGCGGGAGTGAAAAACTGTTTTTT.

The chain joins TRBV11-3 to TRBJ2-7; D is ambiguous. Germline values: CDR1 SGHNT, CDR2 YENEEA. Deletions cut 4 bases from V and 3 bases from J, with 10 bases between. The length of the CDR3 is 13 residues. This chain's CDR3 is CASSSELNYEQYF. CDR3 nucleotides: TGTGCCAGCAGCTCAGAACTTAACTACGAGCAGTACTTC.

The chain links TRBV18 to TRBJ2-5; D is possibly TRBD2 (5 bases). Looked up from germline, CDR1 is KGHSH and CDR2 is LQKENI. Trimming left V 3 bases short and J 1 base short, with 15 bases between. The CDR3 loop spans 16 amino acids. CDR3 coding DNA: TGTGCCAGCTCACCCTTAACCGGGGATGGCCAAGAGACCCAGTACTTC. Residues: CASSPLTGDGQETQYF.

J is TRBJ2-7 and V is TRBV5-4; 8 nucleotides agree with TRBD2. The germline V gene has CDR1 SGHNT and CDR2 YYREEE (reference sequence). This CDR3 has 16 residues. With 1 base clipped from V and 5 bases from J, the junction kept 11 bases outside the gene matches. In nucleotides, the CDR3 is TGTGCCAGCAGCTTGAAACAAGCGGGGGTCGGCAACGAGCAGTACTTC. Residues: CASSLKQAGVGNEQYF.

The chain is built from TRBV4-2 and TRBJ2-3; 11 bases match TRBD2. The CDR3 covers 16 residues. Germline V lookup: CDR1 LGHNA, CDR2 YNFKEQ. Unmatched junction bases numbered 5, after V lost 0 bases and J lost 6 bases. CDR3 amino acids: CASSQDLAGGDDTQYF. The CDR3 DNA reads as TGTGCCAGCAGCCAAGATTTAGCGGGAGGGGACGATACGCAGTATTTT.